A selection of T cell receptor beta chains follows, all from one sample in a study of brain T cells in children with intractable seizures. This table comes from immunoSEQ multiplex PCR, and its TCRdb copy is limited to in-frame clones, with some not included. The sample includes about 340,000 clones, about 94% of them seen just once. This specimen was peripheral blood, taken about 5 months after surgery. The source of these receptors is a boy in the first two years of life with tuberous sclerosis and intractable seizures. Each CDR3 is given with its conserved first and last residue. Fields, in order: CDR3 protein, CDR3 DNA, CDR3 length, J gene, V gene, D gene, clone size. A D gene is named only where the DNA matches it firmly. Some rows mark clone size as missing; the rest say once, few, many or name a class of expanded clone.

CDR3 protein: CASSRLFDHSSYNEQFF; CDR3 DNA: TGTGCCAGCAGCCGCCTATTTGATCACAGCTCCTACAATGAGCAGTTCTTC; CDR3 length: 17; J gene: TRBJ2-1; V gene: TRBV14; D gene: .; clone size: .
CDR3 protein: CASSQESSFWETQYF; CDR3 DNA: TGTGCCAGCAGCCAAGAGAGTAGCTTCTGGGAGACCCAGTACTTC; CDR3 length: 15; J gene: TRBJ2-5; V gene: TRBV3-1/TRBV3-2; D gene: .; clone size: .
CDR3 protein: CASSLEGSGYTF; CDR3 DNA: TGTGCCAGCAGCTTAGAAGGATCTGGCTACACCTTC; CDR3 length: 12; J gene: TRBJ1-2; V gene: TRBV7-9; D gene: .; clone size: once
CDR3 protein: CASSAGTEIGKLFF; CDR3 DNA: TGCGCCAGCAGCGCCGGGACGGAAATCGGGAAGCTGTTTTTT; CDR3 length: 14; J gene: TRBJ2-2; V gene: TRBV5-1; D gene: .; clone size: .
CDR3 protein: CASYLQGANTEAFF; CDR3 DNA: TGTGCCAGCTACCTACAGGGGGCAAACACTGAAGCTTTCTTT; CDR3 length: 14; J gene: TRBJ1-1; V gene: TRBV7-9; D gene: TRBD1; clone size: .
CDR3 protein: CASSPGQGYEQYF; CDR3 DNA: TGTGCCAGCAGTCCGGGACAGGGCTACGAGCAGTACTTC; CDR3 length: 13; J gene: TRBJ2-7; V gene: TRBV28; D gene: TRBD1; clone size: .
CDR3 protein: CASSLGTSGGTDTQYF; CDR3 DNA: TGTGCCAGCAGCCTAGGGACTAGCGGGGGCACAGATACGCAGTATTTT; CDR3 length: 16; J gene: TRBJ2-3; V gene: TRBV5-6; D gene: TRBD2; clone size: .
CDR3 protein: CATSELDRPNEQFF; CDR3 DNA: TGCGCCACCAGTGAGCTGGACAGGCCTAATGAGCAGTTCTTC; CDR3 length: 14; J gene: TRBJ2-1; V gene: TRBV24-1; D gene: TRBD1; clone size: .
CDR3 protein: CASSPRTSAYQETQYF; CDR3 DNA: TGTGCCAGTAGTCCCAGGACTAGCGCGTACCAAGAGACCCAGTACTTC; CDR3 length: 16; J gene: TRBJ2-5; V gene: TRBV19; D gene: TRBD2; clone size: once
CDR3 protein: CASSQSTSFTGAGYF; CDR3 DNA: TGTGCCAGCAGCCAATCCACCTCATTTACGGGAGCGGGGTACTTC; CDR3 length: 15; J gene: TRBJ2-4; V gene: TRBV6-2/TRBV6-3; D gene: .; clone size: .
CDR3 protein: CASSLTYPLSYEQYF; CDR3 DNA: TGTGCCAGCAGTCTAACATATCCTCTCTCCTACGAGCAGTACTTC; CDR3 length: 15; J gene: TRBJ2-7; V gene: TRBV6-5; D gene: .; clone size: .
CDR3 protein: CASSQDGGRGYGYTF; CDR3 DNA: TGTGCCAGCAGCCAAGATGGTGGCAGGGGCTATGGCTACACCTTC; CDR3 length: 15; J gene: TRBJ1-2; V gene: TRBV3-1/TRBV3-2; D gene: .; clone size: .
CDR3 protein: CASSSGGEYDEQFF; CDR3 DNA: TGTGCCAGCAGCTCGGGGGGCGAGTATGATGAGCAGTTCTTC; CDR3 length: 14; J gene: TRBJ2-1; V gene: TRBV7-9; D gene: .; clone size: .
CDR3 protein: CASSPPNEKLFF; CDR3 DNA: TGTGCCAGCAGCCCCCCCAATGAAAAACTGTTTTTT; CDR3 length: 12; J gene: TRBJ1-4; V gene: TRBV7-8; D gene: .; clone size: .
CDR3 protein: CASSAPRTGGNTEAFF; CDR3 DNA: TGTGCCAGCAGCGCCCCCCGGACAGGGGGGAACACTGAAGCTTTCTTT; CDR3 length: 16; J gene: TRBJ1-1; V gene: TRBV9; D gene: TRBD1; clone size: .
CDR3 protein: CASSKISGGLNEQFF; CDR3 DNA: TGTGCCAGTAGTAAGATTAGCGGGGGACTCAATGAGCAGTTCTTC; CDR3 length: 15; J gene: TRBJ2-1; V gene: TRBV19; D gene: TRBD2; clone size: .
CDR3 protein: CASIWCSYEQYF; CDR3 DNA: TGTGCCAGTATTTGGTGCTCCTACGAGCAGTACTTC; CDR3 length: 12; J gene: TRBJ2-7; V gene: TRBV12-3/TRBV12-4; D gene: .; clone size: .
CDR3 protein: CASAETLAAYNEQFF; CDR3 DNA: TGTGCCAGCGCGGAGACTTTAGCTGCCTACAATGAGCAGTTCTTC; CDR3 length: 15; J gene: TRBJ2-1; V gene: TRBV27; D gene: .; clone size: .
CDR3 protein: CASRTGGSYEQYF; CDR3 DNA: TGTGCCAGTAGGACCGGAGGCTCCTACGAGCAGTACTTC; CDR3 length: 13; J gene: TRBJ2-7; V gene: TRBV19; D gene: .; clone size: .
CDR3 protein: CASSYGVTSGYGYTF; CDR3 DNA: TGTGCCAGCAGTTACGGTGTGACCTCGGGCTATGGCTACACCTTC; CDR3 length: 15; J gene: TRBJ1-2; V gene: TRBV6-2/TRBV6-3; D gene: .; clone size: .
CDR3 protein: CASSRPGTSGVNEQFF; CDR3 DNA: TGTGCCAGCAGCCGCCCGGGGACTAGCGGGGTCAATGAGCAGTTCTTC; CDR3 length: 16; J gene: TRBJ2-1; V gene: TRBV4-2; D gene: TRBD2; clone size: .
CDR3 protein: CASSDPDTYTGELFF; CDR3 DNA: TGTGCCAGCAGTGACCCCGACACATACACCGGGGAGCTGTTTTTT; CDR3 length: 15; J gene: TRBJ2-2; V gene: TRBV2; D gene: .; clone size: .
CDR3 protein: CATSDLQGDQETQYF; CDR3 DNA: TGTGCCACCAGTGATTTGCAAGGCGATCAAGAGACCCAGTACTTC; CDR3 length: 15; J gene: TRBJ2-5; V gene: TRBV24-1; D gene: .; clone size: .
CDR3 protein: CSVEGAGGDYEQYF; CDR3 DNA: TGCAGCGTTGAGGGAGCGGGAGGGGACTACGAGCAGTACTTC; CDR3 length: 14; J gene: TRBJ2-7; V gene: TRBV29-1; D gene: TRBD2; clone size: .
CDR3 protein: CASSIEVRDTQYF; CDR3 DNA: TGTGCCAGTAGTATAGAGGTGCGCGATACGCAGTATTTT; CDR3 length: 13; J gene: TRBJ2-3; V gene: TRBV19; D gene: .; clone size: .
CDR3 protein: CASRERYTGELFF; CDR3 DNA: TGCGCCAGCAGAGAGCGGTACACCGGGGAGCTGTTTTTT; CDR3 length: 13; J gene: TRBJ2-2; V gene: TRBV10-2; D gene: .; clone size: .
CDR3 protein: CASSLGQVTGELFF; CDR3 DNA: TGTGCCAGCAGCTTGGGGCAGGTCACCGGGGAGCTGTTTTTT; CDR3 length: 14; J gene: TRBJ2-2; V gene: TRBV5-6; D gene: .; clone size: .
CDR3 protein: CASLNLVQGNTEAFF; CDR3 DNA: TGTGCCAGTCTCAACTTAGTTCAGGGGAACACTGAAGCTTTCTTT; CDR3 length: 15; J gene: TRBJ1-1; V gene: TRBV19; D gene: .; clone size: .
CDR3 protein: CASSLGVLGEQYF; CDR3 DNA: TGTGCCAGCAGCTTAGGGGTCCTTGGGGAGCAGTACTTC; CDR3 length: 13; J gene: TRBJ2-7; V gene: TRBV5-6; D gene: .; clone size: .
CDR3 protein: CATSFGEKLFF; CDR3 DNA: TGTGCCACCAGTTTTGGGGAAAAACTGTTTTTT; CDR3 length: 11; J gene: TRBJ1-4; V gene: TRBV24-1; D gene: .; clone size: .